Listed here is a single T cell receptor (beta chain). As yet, its antigen is unknown. V was clipped by 5 bases and J by 5 bases; unmatched bases: 7. Germline lookup yields CDR1 MNHEY and CDR2 SVGAGI. The CDR3 runs 15 residues. The data were obtained in a study of T cells in tumors after PD-1 blockade. The wider study: Mean per blood sample: 113,528 templates (roughly 22,000-257,772), around 34,000 unique clonotypes.

Overall study findings and caveats: Around 45% of tumor TCR clonotypes were also found in blood.

Profiling relied on immunoSEQ multiplex PCR, and the TCRdb table lists in-frame clones only, not all of them. The repertoire consists of more than 20,000 clones, with 78% occurring once and the leading ten covering 26%. This TCR was recovered from a human donor with basal cell carcinoma. Sequenced here: PBMCs, sampled before anti-PD-1 treatment. This chain connects TRBV6-5 to TRBJ2-1, with 9 bases aligning to TRBD2. This chain's CDR3 is CASSRGGLADNEQFF. The CDR3 coding sequence is TGTGCCAGCAGTCGCGGGGGACTAGCAGACAATGAGCAGTTCTTC.